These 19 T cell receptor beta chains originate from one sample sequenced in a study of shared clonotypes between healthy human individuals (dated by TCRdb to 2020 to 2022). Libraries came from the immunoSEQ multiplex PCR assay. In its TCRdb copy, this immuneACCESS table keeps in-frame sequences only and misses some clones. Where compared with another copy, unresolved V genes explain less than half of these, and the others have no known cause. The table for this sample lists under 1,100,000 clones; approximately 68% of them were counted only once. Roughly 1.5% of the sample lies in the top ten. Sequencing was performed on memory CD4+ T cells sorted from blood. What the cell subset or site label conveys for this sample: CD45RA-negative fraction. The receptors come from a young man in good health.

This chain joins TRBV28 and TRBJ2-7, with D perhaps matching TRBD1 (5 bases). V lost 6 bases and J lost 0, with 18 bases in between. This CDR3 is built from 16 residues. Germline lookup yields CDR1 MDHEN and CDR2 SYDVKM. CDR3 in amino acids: CASSHSDTRSSYEQYF. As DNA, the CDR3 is TGTGCCAGCAGCCACTCGGACACCAGGAGCTCCTACGAGCAGTACTTC.

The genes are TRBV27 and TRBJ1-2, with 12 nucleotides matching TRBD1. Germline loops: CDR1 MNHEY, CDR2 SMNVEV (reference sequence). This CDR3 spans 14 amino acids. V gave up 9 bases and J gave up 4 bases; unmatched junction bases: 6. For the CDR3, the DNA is TGTGCCAGTCGGGACAGGGGGCCGGTCTATGGCTACACCTTC. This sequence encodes CASRDRGPVYGYTF.

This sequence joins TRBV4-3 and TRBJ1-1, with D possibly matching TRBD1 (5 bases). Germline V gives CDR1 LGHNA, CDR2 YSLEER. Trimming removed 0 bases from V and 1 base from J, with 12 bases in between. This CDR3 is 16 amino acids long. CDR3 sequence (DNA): TGCGCCAGCAGCCAAGATCAGGGCACGCCGAACACTGAAGCTTTCTTT. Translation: CASSQDQGTPNTEAFF.

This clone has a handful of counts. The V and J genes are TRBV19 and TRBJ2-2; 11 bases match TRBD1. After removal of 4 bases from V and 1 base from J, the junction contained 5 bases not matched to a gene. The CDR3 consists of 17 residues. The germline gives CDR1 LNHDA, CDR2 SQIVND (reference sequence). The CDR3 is CASSRTGGVGNTGELFF. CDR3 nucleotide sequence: TGTGCCAGTAGTAGGACAGGGGGCGTCGGGAACACCGGGGAGCTGTTTTTT.

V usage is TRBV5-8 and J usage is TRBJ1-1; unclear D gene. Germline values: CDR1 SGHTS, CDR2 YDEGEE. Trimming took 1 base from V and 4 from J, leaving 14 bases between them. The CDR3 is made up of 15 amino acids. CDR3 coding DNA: TGTGCCAGCAGCTTGAGTGAACCGTGGGGCACTGAAGCTTTCTTT. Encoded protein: CASSLSEPWGTEAFF.

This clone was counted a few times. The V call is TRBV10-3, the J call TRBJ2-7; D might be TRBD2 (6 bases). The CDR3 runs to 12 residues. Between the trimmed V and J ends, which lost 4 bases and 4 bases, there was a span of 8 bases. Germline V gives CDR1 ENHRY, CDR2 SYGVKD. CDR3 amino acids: CAISAGDYEQYF. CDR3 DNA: TGTGCCATCAGTGCGGGGGATTACGAGCAGTACTTC.

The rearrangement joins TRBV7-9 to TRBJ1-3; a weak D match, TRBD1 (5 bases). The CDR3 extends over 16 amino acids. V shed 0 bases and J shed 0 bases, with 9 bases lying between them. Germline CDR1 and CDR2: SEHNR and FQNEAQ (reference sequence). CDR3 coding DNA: TGTGCCAGCAGCTTAGCGGGACTGTCCTCTGGAAACACCATATATTTT. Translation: CASSLAGLSSGNTIYF.

CDR3 DNA sequence: TGTGCCAGCAGCTCCACACTCAGCTCCTACAATGAGCAGTTCTTC. The encoded protein is CASSSTLSSYNEQFF. The rearrangement uses TRBV11-3 and TRBJ2-1; D gene unclear. The CDR3 consists of 15 residues. V was cut by 4 bases and J by 0 bases, with 10 bases left in between. The germline CDR1 and CDR2 sequences are SGHNT and YENEEA.

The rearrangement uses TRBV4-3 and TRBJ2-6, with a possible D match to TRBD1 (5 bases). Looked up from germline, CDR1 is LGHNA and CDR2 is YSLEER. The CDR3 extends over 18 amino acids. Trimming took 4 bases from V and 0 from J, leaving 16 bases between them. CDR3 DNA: TGCGCCAGCAGCCTAACGACAGCGACTTTCTCTGGGGCCAACGTCCTGACTTTC. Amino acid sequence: CASSLTTATFSGANVLTF.

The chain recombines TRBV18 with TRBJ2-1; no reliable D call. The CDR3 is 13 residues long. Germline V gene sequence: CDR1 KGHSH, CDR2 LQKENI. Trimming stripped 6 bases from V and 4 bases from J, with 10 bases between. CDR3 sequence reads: CASSRTQYNEQFF. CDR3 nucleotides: TGTGCCAGCTCTCGTACACAATACAATGAGCAGTTCTTC.

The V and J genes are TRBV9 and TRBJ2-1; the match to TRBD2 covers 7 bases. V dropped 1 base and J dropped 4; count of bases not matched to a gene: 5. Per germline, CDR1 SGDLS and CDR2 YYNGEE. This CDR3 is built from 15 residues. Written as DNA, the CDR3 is TGTGCCAGCAGCGTAAGGTTGGGGGGGTACAATGAGCAGTTCTTC. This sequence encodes CASSVRLGGYNEQFF.

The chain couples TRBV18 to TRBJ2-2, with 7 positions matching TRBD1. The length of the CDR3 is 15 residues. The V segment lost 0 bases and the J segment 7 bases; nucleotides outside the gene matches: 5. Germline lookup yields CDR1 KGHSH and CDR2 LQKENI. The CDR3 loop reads CASSPPNRGSGELFF. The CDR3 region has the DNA TGTGCCAGCTCACCACCGAACAGGGGAAGCGGGGAGCTGTTTTTT.

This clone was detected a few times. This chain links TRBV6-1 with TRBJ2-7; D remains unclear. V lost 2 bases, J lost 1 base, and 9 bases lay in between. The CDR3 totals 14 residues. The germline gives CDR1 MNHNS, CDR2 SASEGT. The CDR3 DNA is TGTGCCAGCAGTGAATTCAGGCGGTCCTACGAGCAGTACTTC. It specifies CASSEFRRSYEQYF.

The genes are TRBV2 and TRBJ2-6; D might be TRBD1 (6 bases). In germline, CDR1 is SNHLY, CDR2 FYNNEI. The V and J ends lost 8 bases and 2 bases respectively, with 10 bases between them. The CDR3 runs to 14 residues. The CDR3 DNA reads TGTGCCAGCGGCACAGGGACTGGGGCCAACGTCCTGACTTTC. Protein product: CASGTGTGANVLTF.

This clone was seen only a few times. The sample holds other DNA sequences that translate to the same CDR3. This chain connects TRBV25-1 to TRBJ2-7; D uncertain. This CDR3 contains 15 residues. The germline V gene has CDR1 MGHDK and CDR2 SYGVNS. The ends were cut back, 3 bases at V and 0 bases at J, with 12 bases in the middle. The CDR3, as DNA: TGTGCCAGCAGTGATGAAGCGAGACTCTCCTACGAGCAGTACTTC. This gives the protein CASSDEARLSYEQYF.

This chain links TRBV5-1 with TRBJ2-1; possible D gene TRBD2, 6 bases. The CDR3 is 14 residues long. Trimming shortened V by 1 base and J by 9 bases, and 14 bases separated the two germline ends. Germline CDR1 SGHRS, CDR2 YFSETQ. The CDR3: CASSLLASEGEQFF. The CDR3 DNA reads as TGCGCCAGCAGCTTGTTAGCTAGCGAGGGTGAGCAGTTCTTC.

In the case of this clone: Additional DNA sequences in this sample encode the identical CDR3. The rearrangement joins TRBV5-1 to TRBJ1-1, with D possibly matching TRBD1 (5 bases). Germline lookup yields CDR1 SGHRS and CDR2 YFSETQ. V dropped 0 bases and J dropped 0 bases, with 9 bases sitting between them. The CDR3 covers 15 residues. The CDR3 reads CASSLAGSLNTEAFF. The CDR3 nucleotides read TGCGCCAGCAGCTTGGCAGGGTCTCTGAACACTGAAGCTTTCTTT.

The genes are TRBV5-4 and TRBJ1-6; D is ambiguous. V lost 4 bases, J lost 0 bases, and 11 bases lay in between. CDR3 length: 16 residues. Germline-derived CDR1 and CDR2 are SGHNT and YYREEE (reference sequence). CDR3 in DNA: TGTGCCAGCAGCCAGACGGGAGGCTCCTATAATTCACCCCTCCACTTT. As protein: CASSQTGGSYNSPLHF.

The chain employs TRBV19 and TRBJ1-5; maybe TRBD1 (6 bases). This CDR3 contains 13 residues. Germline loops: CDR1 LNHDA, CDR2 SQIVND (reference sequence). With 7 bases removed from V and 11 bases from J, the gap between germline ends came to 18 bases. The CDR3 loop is CASTRTAFESQHF. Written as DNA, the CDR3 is TGTGCCAGTACCCGGACAGCCTTTGAGTCCCAGCATTTT.